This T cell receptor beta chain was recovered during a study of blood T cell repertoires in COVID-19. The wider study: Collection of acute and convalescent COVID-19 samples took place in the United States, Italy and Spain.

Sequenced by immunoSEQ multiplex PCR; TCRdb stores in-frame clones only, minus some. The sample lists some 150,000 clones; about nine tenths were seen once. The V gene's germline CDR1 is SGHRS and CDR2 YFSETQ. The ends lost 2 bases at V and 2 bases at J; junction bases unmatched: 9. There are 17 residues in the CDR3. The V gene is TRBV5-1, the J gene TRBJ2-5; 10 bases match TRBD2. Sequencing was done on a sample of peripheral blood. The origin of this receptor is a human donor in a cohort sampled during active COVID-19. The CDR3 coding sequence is TGCGCCAGCAGCTTCAATAGCGGGGGGCTAGTACAAGAGACCCAGTACTTC. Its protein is CASSFNSGGLVQETQYF. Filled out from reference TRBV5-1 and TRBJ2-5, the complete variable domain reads KAGVTQTPRYLIKTRGQQVTLSCSPISGHRSVSWYQQTPGQGLQFLFEYFSETQRNKGNFPGRFSGRQFSNSRSEMNVSTLELGDSALYLCASSFNSGGLVQETQYFGPGTRLLVL.